These 11 T cell receptor beta chains were sequenced from one sample in a study of cytomegalovirus exposure and HLA in healthy donors. Amplification used 60 Vbeta primers and 13 Jbeta primers. Sequencing was performed with immunoSEQ multiplex PCR; in TCRdb, only in-frame clones are kept and a portion is missing. The sample lists 140,000 to 150,000 clones, 75% to 80% occurring once. Specimen: PBMCs. Receptors originate from a man aged 35 to 55 in good health and CMV-seropositive.

CDR3 in amino acids: CASSMVRRARVGGANVLTF. DNA of the CDR3: TGTGCCAGTAGTATGGTCCGGAGGGCCCGCGTGGGTGGGGCCAACGTCCTGACTTTC. The rearrangement links TRBV19 to TRBJ2-6, with D possibly being TRBD2 (6 bases). Per germline, CDR1 LNHDA and CDR2 SQIVND (reference sequence). This CDR3 is built from 19 residues. The V end was cut by 3 bases, the J end by 3 bases, with 21 bases between.

The chain uses TRBV6-5 and TRBJ1-3; D may be TRBD1 (6 bases). The ends were cut back, 5 bases at V and 0 bases at J, with 8 bases in the middle. The CDR3 length is 14 residues. CDR1 and CDR2 from the germline V gene are MNHEY and SVGAGI. The CDR3: CASSRQDSGNTIYF. CDR3 coding DNA: TGTGCCAGCAGTCGACAGGACTCTGGAAACACCATATATTTT.

The V gene is TRBV5-1, the J gene TRBJ2-7; TRBD2 might be the D (6 bases). Per germline, CDR1 SGHRS and CDR2 YFSETQ. V was pared by 0 bases and J by 4 bases, with 14 bases between. This CDR3 is built from 15 residues. CDR3 sequence reads: CASSLARLGRYEQYF. Here the CDR3 DNA reads TGCGCCAGCAGCTTGGCTAGATTGGGGAGGTACGAGCAGTACTTC.

About this clone itself: At one end the junction does not follow the germline gene, possibly because of a read error. The rearrangement joins TRBV10-3 to TRBJ2-7, with TRBD1 matching over 9 bases. The CDR3 loop spans 15 amino acids. In germline, CDR1 is ENHRY, CDR2 SYGVKD. Here the CDR3 reads CAISEAGTGIYGQYF. DNA for the CDR3: TGTGCCATCAGTGAAGCCGGGACAGGGATCTACGGGCAGTACTTC.

This clone came up a few times. The J gene is TRBJ2-7, the V gene TRBV2; the match to TRBD2 covers 7 bases. Germline loops: CDR1 SNHLY, CDR2 FYNNEI. The CDR3 has 15 residues. With 4 bases clipped from V and 2 bases from J, the junction kept 8 bases outside the gene matches. CDR3 sequence: CASSVEGLAAYEQYF. In DNA form, the CDR3 reads TGTGCCAGCAGTGTTGAAGGGCTAGCGGCCTACGAGCAGTACTTC. Full variable domain (outside the CDR3, taken from reference TRBV2 and TRBJ2-7): EPEVTQTPSHQVTQMGQEVILRCVPISNHLYFYWYRQILGQKVEFLVSFYNNEISEKSEIFDDQFSVERPDGSNFTLKIRSTKLEDSAMYFCASSVEGLAAYEQYFGPGTRLTVT.

The rearrangement uses TRBV14 and TRBJ2-7; possible D gene TRBD2, 6 bases. Between the trimmed V and J ends, which lost 1 base and 7 bases, there was a span of 14 bases. This CDR3 spans 14 amino acids. Germline V gene sequence: CDR1 SGHDN, CDR2 FVKESK. The CDR3 DNA is TGTGCCAGCAGCCAAGGGGACTGGAGCGGTGAGCAGTACTTC. It specifies CASSQGDWSGEQYF.

The V call is TRBV27, the J call TRBJ2-1; perhaps TRBD2 as D (6 bases). Germline V CDR1 and CDR2: MNHEY, SMNVEV (reference sequence). The V gene lost 1 base and the J gene lost 7 bases, with 11 bases spanning the gap. CDR3 length equals 14 residues. The CDR3: CASSLLGRRNEQFF. DNA of the CDR3: TGTGCCAGCAGTTTATTGGGGAGGCGTAATGAGCAGTTCTTC.

This chain uses TRBV18 with TRBJ2-7; TRBD1 aligns across 7 bases. V shed 3 bases, J shed 6 bases, and the junction held 8 bases outside the gene matches. The CDR3 is made up of 14 amino acids. CDR1 and CDR2 (germline): KGHSH, LQKENI. CDR3 DNA sequence: TGTGCCAGCTCACCCCCCGGACAGGTGGGCGAGCAGTACTTC. Translating it yields CASSPPGQVGEQYF.

This clone was found once. The chain couples TRBV7-3 to TRBJ2-5; possibly TRBD2 for D (6 bases). The CDR3 is 14 residues long. V was cut by 4 bases and J by 4 bases, with 13 bases left in between. Germline assignment: CDR1 SGHTA and CDR2 FQGTGA. The CDR3 sequence is CASSSTGGLETQYF. The CDR3 nucleotides are TGTGCCAGCAGCTCAACCGGGGGTTTAGAGACCCAGTACTTC.

This clone was seen a single time. The chain couples TRBV18 to TRBJ2-4, with a possible D match to TRBD2 (5 bases). CDR1 is KGHSH, CDR2 LQKENI, per germline. V lost 3 bases and J lost 3, with 12 bases in between. This CDR3 is 15 amino acids long. The CDR3 nucleotides are TGTGCCAGCTCACCGACCGGGAAGGGCAAAAACATTCAGTACTTC. It is translated as CASSPTGKGKNIQYF.

The J gene is TRBJ2-7, the V gene TRBV7-2; 7 nucleotides match TRBD2. The junction had 8 bases not matched to a gene; V was cut back by 0 bases and J by 3 bases. Germline V lookup: CDR1 SGHTA, CDR2 FQGNSA. The CDR3 extends over 16 amino acids. The CDR3 is CASSLAPGSGRYEQYF. CDR3 in DNA: TGTGCCAGCAGCTTAGCGCCGGGTAGCGGGCGCTACGAGCAGTACTTC.